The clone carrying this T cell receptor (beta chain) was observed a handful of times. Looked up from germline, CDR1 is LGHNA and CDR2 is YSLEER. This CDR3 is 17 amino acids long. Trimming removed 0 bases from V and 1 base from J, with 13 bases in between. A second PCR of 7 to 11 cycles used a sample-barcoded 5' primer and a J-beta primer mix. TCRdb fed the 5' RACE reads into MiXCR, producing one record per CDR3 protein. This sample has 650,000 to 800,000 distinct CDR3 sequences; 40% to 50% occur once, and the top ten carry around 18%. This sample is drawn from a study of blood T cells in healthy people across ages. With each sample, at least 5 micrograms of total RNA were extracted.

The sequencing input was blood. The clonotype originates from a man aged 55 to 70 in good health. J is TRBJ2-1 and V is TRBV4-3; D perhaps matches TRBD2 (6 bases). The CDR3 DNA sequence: TGCGCCAGCAGCCAAGACCGAACCGGGGGATCCTACAATGAGCAGTTCTTC. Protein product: CASSQDRTGGSYNEQFF.